This T cell receptor beta chain is from a study of blood T cell repertoires in COVID-19 (dated by TCRdb to the early 2020s). Study-level background: Collaborator samples came from the United States, Italy and Spain and covered acute and convalescent phases of COVID-19. Deeply sampled blood TCRbeta repertoires from subjects exposed to, actively infected with, or recovered from COVID-19 were included in the dataset. The sample metadata nearly always contained a de-identified subject ID, COVID-19 status, age in years and sex. The repertoires were released in a freely available public database intended as a resource for research on the immune response to SARS-CoV-2. Where HLA class I and class II types were available, the types were taken from metadata supplied by the sample provider, not from assay-based typing. The material from the prospective study consisted of cDNA or gDNA derived from T cells, B-cell-depleted T cells, or PBMCs. Samples were obtained from the ongoing ImmuneRACE study (first 160 participants) and from about 1,300 subjects provided by 6 global collaborators. The full study reports these points: Clinical and demographic metadata were provided uncurated, with the amount varying by source and participant.

Worth noting for this clone: This clone's antigen is unknown. There are no base qualities to consult, and no much larger clone falls within one base.

V loses 9 bases at its end and J loses 6 bases; junction bases beyond the gene matches: 14. The CDR3, cysteine through phenylalanine, is 15 amino acids long. Only the CDR3 part of the read is kept: 45 bases, read in frame from the first base. CDR1 LNHDA and CDR2 SQIVND were looked up in the germline V gene (reference sequence). The immunoSEQ Assay, a bias-controlled multiplex PCR, was used to amplify TCRbeta CDR3 regions from genomic DNA. In the original analysis: The number of nucleated cells in each sample was estimated by amplification of reference gene primers within the assay. Sequence reads were collapsed and filtered to measure the absolute abundance of every unique TCRbeta CDR3 rearrangement. Productive Simpson clonality was computed per sample as the square root of Simpson's diversity index over productive rearrangements. In its TCRdb copy, this immuneACCESS table keeps in-frame sequences only and misses some clones. Where compared with another copy, unresolved V genes explain less than half of these, and the others have no known cause. The V and J calls and clone size come from that table; D and trimming were worked out from the DNA. The sample table contains 300,000 to 500,000 clones; only one count was recorded for approximately 88% of them. The ten largest clones add up to around 0.91% of the sample.

Participants in the prospective study were enrolled through a virtual design, were aged 18 to 89 years, and lived in roughly 26 United States geographic areas. In the prospective study, participants were assigned to cohorts based on the clinical history participants reported in a screening survey and a study questionnaire. Each participant in the prospective study had whole blood, serum and a nasopharyngeal or oropharyngeal swab collected by mobile phlebotomists. Participants in the prospective study had the option to provide additional blood draws and questionnaires over a roughly two-month period. Prospective study blood samples were shipped either frozen or at room temperature before DNA extraction.

Sequencing was performed on PBMCs or T cells enriched from blood (not recorded which). Recombination linked TRBV19 to TRBJ2-1; 7 middle bases align to TRBD1. This clonotype originated in a woman between 25 and 40 years old with acute COVID-19. This receptor carries the CDR3 CASIETGRGINEQFF. In nucleotide form, the sequence is TGTGCCAGCATCGAGACAGGGCGCGGCATCAATGAGCAGTTCTTC.